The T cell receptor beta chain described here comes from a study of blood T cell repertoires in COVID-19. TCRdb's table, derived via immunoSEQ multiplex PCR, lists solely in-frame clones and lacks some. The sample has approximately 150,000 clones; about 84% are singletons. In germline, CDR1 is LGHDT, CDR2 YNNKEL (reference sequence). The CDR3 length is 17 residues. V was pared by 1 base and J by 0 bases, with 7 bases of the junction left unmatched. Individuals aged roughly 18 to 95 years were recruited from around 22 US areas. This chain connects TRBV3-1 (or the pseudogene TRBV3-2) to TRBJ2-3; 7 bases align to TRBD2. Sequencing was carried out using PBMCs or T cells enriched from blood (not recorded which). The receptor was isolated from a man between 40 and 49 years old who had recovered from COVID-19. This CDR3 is CASSQGSGGRSTDTQYF. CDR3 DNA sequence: TGTGCCAGCAGCCAAGGGTCGGGGGGACGCAGCACAGATACGCAGTATTTT.